Below are 20 T cell receptor beta chains sequenced from a single sample in a study of blood T cell repertoires in COVID-19. TCRdb's table, derived via immunoSEQ multiplex PCR, lists solely in-frame clones and lacks some. The sample has about 150,000 clones, approximately 84% seen once. The sample comprised peripheral blood. The receptors derive from a human donor in a cohort sampled during active COVID-19.

The chain is built from TRBV19 and TRBJ2-1, with TRBD1 matching over 7 bases. Trimming removed 5 bases from V and 9 bases from J; junction bases left unmatched: 7. The CDR3 has 13 residues. Germline V CDR1 and CDR2: LNHDA, SQIVND (reference sequence). The CDR3 reads CASSLTQGTEQFF. DNA of the CDR3: TGTGCCAGTAGTTTAACACAGGGGACTGAGCAGTTCTTC. Using reference TRBV19 and TRBJ2-1 for the parts outside the CDR3, the full variable domain is DGGITQSPKYLFRKEGQNVTLSCEQNLNHDAMYWYRQDPGQGLRLIYYSQIVNDFQKGDIAEGYSVSREKKESFPLTVTSAQKNPTAFYLCASSLTQGTEQFFGPGTRLTVL.

The chain employs TRBV4-2 and TRBJ2-7, with D possibly being TRBD1 (5 bases). The germline V gene encodes CDR1 LGHNA and CDR2 YNFKEQ. The CDR3 sequence is 17 residues long. V was pared by 0 bases and J by 1 base, with 16 bases between. The CDR3 protein is CASSQDKPGRLSYEQYF. The DNA of the CDR3 is TGTGCCAGCAGCCAAGATAAGCCAGGGCGGCTATCCTACGAGCAGTACTTC.

The chain employs TRBV7-3 and TRBJ2-1, with TRBD1 identical over 8 bases. The CDR3 extends over 13 amino acids. Germline lookup yields CDR1 SGHTA and CDR2 FQGTGA. The trim removed 3 bases at V and 8 bases at J, leaving 3 bases unmatched. This chain's CDR3 is CASSFQGADEQFF. The CDR3 DNA is TGTGCCAGCAGCTTCCAGGGGGCGGATGAGCAGTTCTTC.

The chain recombines TRBV11-3 with TRBJ2-5; maybe TRBD1 (6 bases). This CDR3 contains 14 residues. Per the germline V gene, CDR1 is SGHNT and CDR2 is YENEEA. Trimming shortened V by 5 bases and J by 2 bases, and 12 bases separated the two germline ends. The CDR3 DNA reads as TGTGCCAGCAGCAACCGGGACAAACAAGAGACCCAGTACTTC. This translates into CASSNRDKQETQYF.

The chain recombines TRBV6-5 with TRBJ2-7, with 7 nucleotides matching TRBD1. Unmatched junction bases numbered 7, after V lost 7 bases and J lost 7 bases. The CDR3 has 12 residues. Germline CDR1 and CDR2: MNHEY and SVGAGI. CDR3 amino acids: CASNDRDGEQYV. The CDR3 coding sequence is TGTGCCAGCAACGACAGGGATGGGGAGCAGTACGTC.

V usage is TRBV2 and J usage is TRBJ2-1; maybe TRBD2 (5 bases). The CDR3 spans 15 residues. CDR1 is SNHLY, CDR2 FYNNEI, per germline. The ends were cut back, 3 bases at V and 2 bases at J, with 11 bases in the middle. CDR3 loop: CASSERAGAYNEQFF. Here the CDR3 DNA reads TGTGCCAGCAGTGAGAGGGCAGGAGCCTACAATGAGCAGTTCTTC.

The chain combines TRBV10-3 with TRBJ2-2; D may be TRBD2 (6 bases). Trimming removed 10 bases from V and 8 bases from J, with 11 bases in between. The CDR3 totals 11 residues. Germline V gene sequence: CDR1 ENHRY, CDR2 SYGVKD. CDR3 in amino acids: CATSGEGELFF. DNA of the CDR3: TGTGCCACGTCGGGAGAAGGGGAGCTGTTTTTT.

The V and J genes are TRBV11-2 and TRBJ2-7, with 9 bases fitting TRBD2. V was clipped by 5 bases and J by 7 bases; unmatched bases: 12. The CDR3 consists of 15 residues. Looked up from germline, CDR1 is SGHAT and CDR2 is FQNNGV. The CDR3 coding sequence is TGTGCCAGCAGCCCACGGGATAGCGGGAGATCAGAGCAGTACGTC. It encodes CASSPRDSGRSEQYV.

This clone was counted between two and nine times. V is TRBV29-1 and J is TRBJ2-1; TRBD1 aligns across 7 bases. Trimming at V came to 4 bases and at J to 4 bases, leaving 4 bases not matched to a gene. The CDR3 consists of 13 residues. Germline V gene lookup returns CDR1 SQVTM and CDR2 ANQGSEA. The CDR3 region is CSVVGQLYNEQFF. In nucleotides, the CDR3 is TGCAGCGTTGTGGGACAGTTATACAATGAGCAGTTCTTC.

The V gene is TRBV13, the J gene TRBJ2-5; D might be TRBD2 (6 bases). The CDR3 has 16 amino acids. CDR1 PRHDT and CDR2 FYEKMQ come from the germline V gene (reference sequence). V lost 3 bases to trimming and J lost 5 bases, with 19 bases between them. The CDR3 coding sequence is TGTGCCAGCAGCTTGAGTAGCGGAACTTACAGGGAGACCCAGTACTTC. Its protein product is CASSLSSGTYRETQYF.

The rearrangement joins TRBV15 to TRBJ2-1, with D possibly being TRBD2 (6 bases). This CDR3 region has 15 residues. CDR1 LNHNV and CDR2 YYDKDF come from the germline V gene (reference sequence). V lost 8 bases and J lost 10, with 24 bases in between. CDR3 sequence (DNA): TGTGCCACCTCCACGAATGTCGGGAGTGGGAGCGAGCAGTTCTTC. It yields the protein CATSTNVGSGSEQFF.

In its sample, this clone was seen once. This chain joins TRBV27 and TRBJ2-1, with D possibly being TRBD1 (5 bases). In germline, CDR1 is MNHEY, CDR2 SMNVEV (reference sequence). V shed 8 bases and J shed 6 bases, with 17 bases lying between them. The CDR3 extends over 14 amino acids. The CDR3 is CASSLGAEGNEQFF. The CDR3 DNA reads as TGTGCCAGCTCTCTAGGGGCGGAAGGCAATGAGCAGTTCTTC.

The J gene is TRBJ2-2, the V gene TRBV7-3; possible D gene TRBD2, 5 bases. The length of the CDR3 is 15 residues. Trimming cost V 2 bases and J 3 bases, with 10 bases left between them. Per germline, CDR1 SGHTA and CDR2 FQGTGA. The DNA of the CDR3 is TGTGCCAGCAGCTTAGTCGGAGGTCACACCGGGGAGCTGTTTTTT. It is translated as CASSLVGGHTGELFF.

The V gene is TRBV7-3, the J gene TRBJ2-7; TRBD2 matches at 8 bases. Looked up from germline, CDR1 is SGHTA and CDR2 is FQGTGA. The CDR3 consists of 15 residues. J was trimmed by 5 bases and V by 6 bases; bases with no gene match: 12. The CDR3 DNA sequence: TGTGCCAGCAGACTAAATCCGGGACTAGGTAACGAGCAGTACGTC. This gives the protein CASRLNPGLGNEQYV.

The V and J genes are TRBV3-1 (or the pseudogene TRBV3-2) and TRBJ1-1, with unresolved D. V was pared by 6 bases and J by 2 bases, with 16 bases between. The CDR3 runs 15 residues. Per germline, CDR1 LGHDT and CDR2 YNNKEL (reference sequence). The DNA for the CDR3 is TGTGCCAGCAGAGCAGAACAGCTTTCCAACACTGAAGCTTTCTTT. Residues: CASRAEQLSNTEAFF.

The chain links TRBV2 to TRBJ1-2, with 12 nucleotides matching TRBD1. Losses at the gene ends were 6 bases for V and 0 bases for J; bases not matched to a gene: 14. The CDR3 has 19 amino acids. Germline V CDR1 and CDR2: SNHLY, FYNNEI. The CDR3 loop is CASSPYGGQGADANYGYTF. The CDR3 nucleotides read TGTGCCAGCAGCCCCTACGGGGGACAGGGGGCGGATGCTAACTATGGCTACACCTTC.

This chain links TRBV5-6 with TRBJ2-3; D gene uncertain. The CDR3 is made up of 14 amino acids. Germline loops: CDR1 SGHDT, CDR2 YYEEEE. Deletions cut 7 bases from V and 4 bases from J, with 16 bases between. The DNA of the CDR3 is TGTGCCAGCGGCCCCCGACCCGGGTCAGATACGCAGTATTTT. It translates to CASGPRPGSDTQYF.

J is TRBJ2-2 and V is TRBV7-9; 13 bases line up with TRBD2. Trimming took 5 bases from V and 5 from J; bases not matched to a gene: 8. Germline V lookup: CDR1 SEHNR, CDR2 FQNEAQ (reference sequence). The CDR3 runs to 17 residues. CDR3 sequence: CASSPGLAGAHTGELFF. The DNA for the CDR3 is TGTGCCAGCAGCCCAGGACTAGCGGGGGCCCATACCGGGGAGCTGTTTTTT.

This chain joins TRBV3-1 (or the pseudogene TRBV3-2) and TRBJ1-2, with D maybe TRBD1 (6 bases). This CDR3 comprises 16 residues. Trimming cost V 1 base and J 3 bases, with 15 bases left between them. Germline CDR1 reads LGHDT; CDR2 reads YNNKEL (reference sequence). The CDR3 protein is CASSQVRPHRDYGYTF. DNA of the CDR3: TGTGCCAGCAGCCAAGTTCGTCCCCACAGGGACTATGGCTACACCTTC.

This chain links TRBV2 with TRBJ2-3; tentatively, D is TRBD2 (6 bases). The germline gives CDR1 SNHLY, CDR2 FYNNEI. There are 14 residues in the CDR3. V gave up 7 bases and J gave up 3 bases, with 14 bases separating them. CDR3 nucleotides: TGTGCCAGCAAGGCGGGATGGGGGACAGATACGCAGTATTTT. It yields the protein CASKAGWGTDTQYF.